This entry lists 21 T cell receptor beta chains sequenced from one sample in a study of cytomegalovirus exposure and HLA in healthy donors. PCR used 60 Vbeta primers and 13 Jbeta primers. Using immunoSEQ multiplex PCR, the repertoire was profiled, and TCRdb retains in-frame clones only, with some absent. The profile shows more than 85,000 clones, just under 70% of them singletons. The sample was PBMCs. The receptors stem from a woman aged 70 to 79 in good health and CMV-seropositive.

This clone has more than one count but fewer than ten. DNA for the CDR3: TGTGCCAGCAGTGGGGACAGGGAGTATGGCTACACCTTC. Translating it yields CASSGDREYGYTF. The chain joins TRBV2 to TRBJ1-2, with TRBD1 identical over 9 bases. Germline V gene sequence: CDR1 SNHLY, CDR2 FYNNEI. The CDR3 runs 13 residues. The ends lost 4 bases at V and 5 bases at J; junction bases unmatched: 2.

This sequence joins TRBV4-3 and TRBJ2-6; TRBD1 aligns across 8 bases. With V trimmed by 1 base and J by 4 bases, 9 bases remained unmatched. The CDR3 covers 18 residues. The germline V gene has CDR1 LGHNA and CDR2 YSLEER. CDR3 sequence: CASSQGGQGLFGANVLTF. The CDR3 bases are TGCGCCAGCAGCCAAGGTGGACAGGGACTTTTCGGGGCCAACGTCCTGACTTTC.

The gene calls are TRBV11-2 and TRBJ1-1, with D hard to call. Germline V gene sequence: CDR1 SGHAT, CDR2 FQNNGV. V gave up 4 bases and J gave up 5 bases, with 14 bases separating them. CDR3 length equals 14 residues. The DNA for the CDR3 is TGTGCCAGCAGCTGGGCGGGTCGGGAGACTGAAGCTTTCTTT. This sequence encodes CASSWAGRETEAFF.

This sequence joins TRBV7-2 and TRBJ2-2; tentative D call: TRBD2 (6 bases). Germline values: CDR1 SGHTA, CDR2 FQGNSA. The germline V and J ends were trimmed by 0 bases and 0 bases, with 8 bases remaining between them. CDR3 size: 16 residues. The CDR3 protein is CASSLAGGSNTGELFF. CDR3 nucleotides: TGTGCCAGCAGCTTAGCGGGGGGTTCGAACACCGGGGAGCTGTTTTTT.

The chain has TRBV5-1 and TRBJ1-1, with D unresolved. CDR1 SGHRS and CDR2 YFSETQ come from the germline V gene. The CDR3 loop spans 13 amino acids. V lost 4 bases and J 6 bases, leaving 13 bases between the germline ends. CDR3 bases: TGCGCCAGCAGCCCCGGGGAGCTGCCTGAAGCTTTCTTT. This translates into CASSPGELPEAFF. Using reference TRBV5-1 and TRBJ1-1 for the parts outside the CDR3, the full variable domain is KAGVTQTPRYLIKTRGQQVTLSCSPISGHRSVSWYQQTPGQGLQFLFEYFSETQRNKGNFPGRFSGRQFSNSRSEMNVSTLELGDSALYLCASSPGELPEAFFGQGTRLTVV.

This clone was seen a single time. The genes are TRBV18 and TRBJ2-2; possible D gene TRBD1, 6 bases. Per germline, CDR1 KGHSH and CDR2 LQKENI. Between the trimmed V and J ends, which lost 6 bases and 4 bases, there was a span of 18 bases. The CDR3 is 16 residues long. CDR3 amino acids: CASSQYRDRSTGELFF. CDR3 in DNA: TGTGCCAGCTCCCAATACAGGGATCGTTCCACCGGGGAGCTGTTTTTT.

This clone occurred a few times. The CDR3 coding sequence is TGTGCCTGGAGTGTACTCGGGACACGTGAAAAACTGTTTTTT. Its translation is CAWSVLGTREKLFF. The rearrangement uses TRBV30 and TRBJ1-4, with a weak D call TRBD1 (6 bases). CDR1 and CDR2 (germline): GTSNPN, SVGIG (reference sequence). The CDR3 has 14 amino acids. V was clipped by 0 bases and J by 7 bases, with 12 bases between them.

The rearrangement uses TRBV19 and TRBJ1-6, with 7 bases identical to TRBD1. The CDR3 runs to 15 residues. V was pared by 7 bases and J by 6 bases, with 9 bases of the junction left unmatched. Per the germline V gene, CDR1 is LNHDA and CDR2 is SQIVND (reference sequence). This CDR3 is CASTPVTGRNSPLHF. In nucleotides, the CDR3 is TGTGCCAGTACCCCCGTGACAGGGCGTAATTCACCCCTCCACTTT.

This chain links TRBV5-1 with TRBJ1-5, with D possibly matching TRBD1 (6 bases). V lost 2 bases and J lost 4, with 13 bases in between. CDR1 and CDR2 from the germline V gene are SGHRS and YFSETQ. The CDR3 is made up of 15 amino acids. CDR3 residues: CASSLDGQLNQPQHF. The DNA for the CDR3 is TGCGCCAGCAGCTTAGACGGACAGCTAAATCAGCCCCAGCATTTT. Combining the CDR3 with reference TRBV5-1 and TRBJ1-5 gives the whole variable domain KAGVTQTPRYLIKTRGQQVTLSCSPISGHRSVSWYQQTPGQGLQFLFEYFSETQRNKGNFPGRFSGRQFSNSRSEMNVSTLELGDSALYLCASSLDGQLNQPQHFGDGTRLSIL.

This clone occurred a few times. The chain couples TRBV2 to TRBJ1-1; D is undetermined. This CDR3 has 12 amino acids. Germline lookup yields CDR1 SNHLY and CDR2 FYNNEI. V gave up 7 bases and J gave up 6 bases, with 12 bases separating them. CDR3 bases: TGTGCCAGCACCGAGGGAGACGCTGAAGCTTTCTTT. This sequence encodes CASTEGDAEAFF.

The chain carries TRBV4-1 and TRBJ2-5; tentatively, D is TRBD2 (5 bases). Germline V gene data show CDR1 as MGHRA and CDR2 as YSYEKL. This CDR3 contains 15 residues. Trimming took off 0 bases at V and 7 bases at J, with 15 bases between the two ends. The CDR3 loop reads CASSQDFPSFGTQYF. The CDR3 DNA is TGCGCCAGCAGCCAAGATTTCCCTAGCTTCGGGACCCAGTACTTC.

The chain combines TRBV7-9 with TRBJ1-4; D is undetermined. CDR1 SEHNR and CDR2 FQNEAQ come from the germline V gene (reference sequence). Trimming removed 4 bases at V and 3 bases at J, with 12 bases between. The CDR3 is 15 residues long. The CDR3: CASSSPGIANEKLFF. CDR3 coding DNA: TGTGCCAGCAGCTCTCCAGGCATCGCTAATGAAAAACTGTTTTTT.

The genes are TRBV19 and TRBJ1-6; no firm D call. This CDR3 spans 15 amino acids. Germline V gene lookup returns CDR1 LNHDA and CDR2 SQIVND (reference sequence). Trimming removed 6 bases from V and 8 bases from J, with 17 bases in between. CDR3 bases: TGTGCCAGTAGGCTCGCGGATCAAGACTATTCACCCCTCCACTTT. Protein product: CASRLADQDYSPLHF.

This clone was found a few times. The rearrangement uses TRBV29-1 and TRBJ1-2; the D gene is possibly TRBD1 (6 bases). V was clipped by 6 bases and J by 2 bases, with 13 bases between them. The CDR3 runs 13 residues. Germline values: CDR1 SQVTM, CDR2 ANQGSEA. CDR3 residues: CSVTGTTNYGYTF. The CDR3 DNA sequence: TGCAGCGTAACCGGGACAACGAACTATGGCTACACCTTC.

The gene calls are TRBV6-6 and TRBJ1-5; no firm D call. Germline assignment: CDR1 MNHNY and CDR2 SVGAGI (reference sequence). The V and J ends lost 5 bases and 2 bases respectively, with 16 bases between them. The CDR3 has 16 amino acids. CDR3 sequence reads: CASSNNPNRGNQPQHF. The DNA for the CDR3 is TGTGCCAGCAGTAACAATCCCAACCGGGGCAATCAGCCCCAGCATTTT.

The gene calls are TRBV7-8 and TRBJ2-3; possible D gene TRBD2, 6 bases. CDR3 length equals 19 residues. CDR1 is SGHVS and CDR2 is FQNEAQ in the germline V gene. V was clipped by 1 base and J by 0 bases, with 20 bases between them. Written as DNA, the CDR3 is TGTGCCAGCAGCTTAGGGGCGGGGAGCGGAAGGTCTAGCACAGATACGCAGTATTTT. Translation: CASSLGAGSGRSSTDTQYF. Together with reference TRBV7-8 and TRBJ2-3, the CDR3 gives the full variable domain: GAGVSQSPRYKVAKRGQDVALRCDPISGHVSLFWYQQALGQGPEFLTYFQNEAQLDKSGLPSDRFFAERPEGSVSTLKIQRTQQEDSAVYLCASSLGAGSGRSSTDTQYFGPGTRLTVL.

The rearrangement links TRBV2 to TRBJ2-1; TRBD2 matches at 13 bases. J was trimmed by 10 bases and V by 5 bases; bases with no gene match: 8. The CDR3 length is 15 residues. Looked up from germline, CDR1 is SNHLY and CDR2 is FYNNEI. This chain's CDR3 is CASSSTSGGAGEQFF. CDR3 sequence (DNA): TGTGCCAGCAGTTCCACTAGCGGGGGGGCCGGAGAGCAGTTCTTC.

The rearrangement joins TRBV7-2 to TRBJ2-7, with TRBD2 identical over 8 bases. V lost 6 bases, J lost 4 bases, and 5 bases stayed unmatched. This CDR3 comprises 13 residues. Germline CDR1 and CDR2: SGHTA and FQGNSA. The CDR3: CASRRAGEYEQYF. The DNA for the CDR3 is TGTGCCAGCAGGAGAGCGGGGGAATACGAGCAGTACTTC.

The chain links TRBV4-2 to TRBJ2-3; 9 bases line up with TRBD1. Germline lookup yields CDR1 LGHNA and CDR2 YNFKEQ. This CDR3 contains 15 residues. V lost 4 bases to trimming and J lost 4 bases; unmatched junction nucleotides: 6. CDR3 coding DNA: TGTGCCAGCAGCCTCGTACAGGGGGCTTCAGATACGCAGTATTTT. Amino acid sequence: CASSLVQGASDTQYF.

The chain has TRBV7-8 and TRBJ2-2, with 8 bases fitting TRBD1. Germline CDR1 is SGHVS and CDR2 is FQNEAQ. The CDR3 length is 15 residues. The V and J ends lost 5 bases and 1 base, in that order; junction bases with no gene match: 3. In nucleotides, the CDR3 is TGTGCCAGCAGCCCCAGGGGGCAGAACACCGGGGAGCTGTTTTTT. Translated: CASSPRGQNTGELFF.

CDR3 sequence: CASSLGKTGGEFSYEQYF. The CDR3 coding sequence is TGCGCCAGCAGCTTGGGCAAAACAGGGGGCGAGTTCTCTTACGAGCAGTACTTC. The gene calls are TRBV5-1 and TRBJ2-7, with 9 bases lining up with TRBD1. This CDR3 has 18 amino acids. CDR1 is SGHRS, CDR2 YFSETQ, per germline. The trim removed 0 bases at V and 4 bases at J, leaving 14 bases unmatched.